The 4 T cell receptor beta chains given below trace back to one sample, sequenced in a study of spatial heterogeneity in lung cancer. TCRdb processed the 5' RACE reads anew with MiXCR; each CDR3 protein has one entry. The sample records about 80,000 distinct CDR3 sequences, approximately 20% being singletons. Described time point: sample taken at primary tumor resection. Unsorted whole RNA from tumor, nontumor lung or frozen PBMC underwent sequencing. The specimen comprised PBMCs, sampled at surgery. Receptors originate from a male donor with early-stage non-small cell lung cancer.

This clonotype was found a few times. This rearrangement joins TRBV12-3 or TRBV12-4 to TRBJ2-4; TRBD2 matches at 7 bases. This CDR3 has 16 residues. Trimming at V came to 5 bases and at J to 0 bases, leaving 7 bases not matched to a gene. The CDR3 protein is CASSQSSGIAKNIQYF. The CDR3 region has the DNA TGTGCCAGCAGTCAATCTAGCGGAATAGCCAAAAACATTCAGTACTTC.

This clonotype was picked up a small number of times. The chain employs TRBV5-6 and TRBJ2-5; D ambiguous. CDR3 length: 11 amino acids. Germline loops: CDR1 SGHDT, CDR2 YYEEEE. The V end was cut by 4 bases, the J end by 4 bases, with 5 bases between. The CDR3 loop reads CASSNGETQYF. The CDR3 bases are TGTGCCAGCAGCAACGGAGAGACCCAGTACTTC.

This clonotype was counted a few times. V gene TRBV11-1 combines with J gene TRBJ2-5; D gene unclear. This CDR3 has 14 residues. Germline CDR1 is SGHAT and CDR2 is FQDESV (reference sequence). V was shortened by 4 bases and J by 2 bases, with 11 bases between the two germline ends. The CDR3 reads CASSSPTGQETQYF. For the CDR3, the DNA is TGTGCCAGCAGCTCCCCGACCGGACAAGAGACCCAGTACTTC. The full variable domain, rest sourced from reference TRBV11-1 and TRBJ2-5, is EAEVAQSPRYKITEKSQAVAFWCDPISGHATLYWYRQILGQGPELLVQFQDESVVDDSQLPKDRFSAERLKGVDSTLKIQPAELGDSAMYLCASSSPTGQETQYFGPGTRLLVL.

This chain links TRBV25-1 with TRBJ2-1; possibly TRBD1 for D (5 bases). This CDR3 is built from 13 residues. Germline assignment: CDR1 MGHDK and CDR2 SYGVNS. V was pared by 1 base and J by 5 bases, with 6 bases between. CDR3 in amino acids: CASSESGNNEQFF. CDR3 nucleotide sequence: TGTGCCAGCAGTGAATCAGGGAACAATGAGCAGTTCTTC.